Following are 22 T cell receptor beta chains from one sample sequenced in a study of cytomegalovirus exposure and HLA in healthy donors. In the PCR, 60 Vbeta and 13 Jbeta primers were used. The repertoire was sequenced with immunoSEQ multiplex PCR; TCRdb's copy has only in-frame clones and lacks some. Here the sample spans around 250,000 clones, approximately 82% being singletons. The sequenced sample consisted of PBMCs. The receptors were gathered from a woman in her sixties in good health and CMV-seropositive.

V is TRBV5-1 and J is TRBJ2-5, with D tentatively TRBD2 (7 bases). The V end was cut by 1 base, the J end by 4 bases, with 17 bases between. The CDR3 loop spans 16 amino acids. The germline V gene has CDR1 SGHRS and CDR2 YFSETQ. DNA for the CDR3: TGCGCCAGCAGCTTGCGAGGGCAGGGGAGGGTAGAGACCCAGTACTTC. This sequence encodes CASSLRGQGRVETQYF.

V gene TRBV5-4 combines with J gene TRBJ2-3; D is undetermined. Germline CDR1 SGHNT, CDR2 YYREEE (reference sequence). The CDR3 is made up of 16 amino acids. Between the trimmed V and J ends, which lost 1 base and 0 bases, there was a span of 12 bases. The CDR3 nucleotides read TGTGCCAGCAGCTTGCTTGCAGAACCTAGCACAGATACGCAGTATTTT. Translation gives CASSLLAEPSTDTQYF.

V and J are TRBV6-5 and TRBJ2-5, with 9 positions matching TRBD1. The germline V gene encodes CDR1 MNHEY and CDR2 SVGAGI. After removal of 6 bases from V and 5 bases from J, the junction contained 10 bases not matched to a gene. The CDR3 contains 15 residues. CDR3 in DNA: TGTGCCAGCAGCCCCCGGGACAGGGCTGGTGAGACCCAGTACTTC. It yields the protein CASSPRDRAGETQYF.

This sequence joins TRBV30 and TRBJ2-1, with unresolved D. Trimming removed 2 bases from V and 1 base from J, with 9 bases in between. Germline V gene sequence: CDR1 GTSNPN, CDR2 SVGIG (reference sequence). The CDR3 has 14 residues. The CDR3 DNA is TGTGCCTGGAGTTCCTACTCATCCTACAATGAGCAGTTCTTC. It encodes CAWSSYSSYNEQFF.

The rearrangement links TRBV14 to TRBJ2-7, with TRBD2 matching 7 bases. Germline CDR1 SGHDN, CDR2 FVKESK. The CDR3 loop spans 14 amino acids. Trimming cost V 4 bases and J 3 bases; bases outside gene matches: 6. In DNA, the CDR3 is TGTGCCAGCAGCCCACGGGACTACTACTACGAGCAGTACTTC. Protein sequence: CASSPRDYYYEQYF.

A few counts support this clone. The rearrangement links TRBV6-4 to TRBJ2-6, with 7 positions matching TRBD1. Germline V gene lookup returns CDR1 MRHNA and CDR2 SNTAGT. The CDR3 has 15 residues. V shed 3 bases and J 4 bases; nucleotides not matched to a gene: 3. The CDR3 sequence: CASSEGGSGANVLTF. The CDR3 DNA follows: TGTGCCAGCAGTGAAGGGGGCTCCGGGGCCAACGTCCTGACTTTC.

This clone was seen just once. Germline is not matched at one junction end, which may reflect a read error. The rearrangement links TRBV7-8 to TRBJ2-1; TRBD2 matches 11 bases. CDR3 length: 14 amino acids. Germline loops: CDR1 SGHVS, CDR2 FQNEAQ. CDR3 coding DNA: TGTGCCAGCAGCCTAGCGGGAGGAGGCAATGAGCAGTTCTTC. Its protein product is CASSLAGGGNEQFF.

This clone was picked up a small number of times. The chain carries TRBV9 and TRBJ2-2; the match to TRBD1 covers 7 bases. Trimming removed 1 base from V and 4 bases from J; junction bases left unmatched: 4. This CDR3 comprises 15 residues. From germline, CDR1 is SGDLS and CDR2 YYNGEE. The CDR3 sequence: CASSVKGAATGELFF. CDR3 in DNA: TGTGCCAGCAGCGTAAAGGGGGCGGCCACCGGGGAGCTGTTTTTT.

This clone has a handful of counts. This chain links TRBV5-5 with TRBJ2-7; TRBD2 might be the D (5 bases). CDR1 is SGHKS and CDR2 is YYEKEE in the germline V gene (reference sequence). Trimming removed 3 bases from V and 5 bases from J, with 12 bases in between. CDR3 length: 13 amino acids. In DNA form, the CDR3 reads TGTGCCAGCAGCTCTCCGGAGGTCGACGAGCAGTACTTC. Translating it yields CASSSPEVDEQYF.

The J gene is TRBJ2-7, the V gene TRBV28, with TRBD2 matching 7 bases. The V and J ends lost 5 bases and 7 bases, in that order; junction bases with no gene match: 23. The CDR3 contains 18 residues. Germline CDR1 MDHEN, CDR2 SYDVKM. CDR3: CASSPDNPWTRPIGEQYF. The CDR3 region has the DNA TGTGCCAGCAGTCCCGACAACCCTTGGACTAGGCCGATTGGGGAGCAGTACTTC.

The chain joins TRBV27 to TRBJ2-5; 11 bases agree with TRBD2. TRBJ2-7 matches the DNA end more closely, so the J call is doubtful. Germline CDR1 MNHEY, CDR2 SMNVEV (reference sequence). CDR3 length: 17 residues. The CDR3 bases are TGTGCCAGCAGGTCCGGGACAGGGACTAGCGGCTCCTACGAGCAGTACTTC. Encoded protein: CASRSGTGTSGSYEQYF.

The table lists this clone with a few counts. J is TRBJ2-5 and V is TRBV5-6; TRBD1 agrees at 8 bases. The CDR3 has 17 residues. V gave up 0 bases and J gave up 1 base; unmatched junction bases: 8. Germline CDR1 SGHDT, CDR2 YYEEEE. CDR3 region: CASSLAGGQAPQETQYF. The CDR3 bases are TGTGCCAGCAGCTTGGCCGGGGGACAGGCCCCCCAAGAGACCCAGTACTTC.

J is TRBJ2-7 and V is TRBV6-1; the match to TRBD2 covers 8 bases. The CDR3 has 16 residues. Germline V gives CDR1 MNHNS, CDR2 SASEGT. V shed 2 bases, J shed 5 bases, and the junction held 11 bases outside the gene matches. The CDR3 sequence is CASSEFSSGSRNEQYF. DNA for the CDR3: TGTGCCAGCAGTGAATTTTCCAGCGGGAGTCGGAACGAGCAGTACTTC.

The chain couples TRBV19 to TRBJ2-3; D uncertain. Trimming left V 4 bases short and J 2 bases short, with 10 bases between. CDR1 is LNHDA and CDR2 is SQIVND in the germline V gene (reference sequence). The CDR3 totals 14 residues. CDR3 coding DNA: TGTGCCAGTAGTAATCGTCGACTCACAGATACGCAGTATTTT. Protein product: CASSNRRLTDTQYF.

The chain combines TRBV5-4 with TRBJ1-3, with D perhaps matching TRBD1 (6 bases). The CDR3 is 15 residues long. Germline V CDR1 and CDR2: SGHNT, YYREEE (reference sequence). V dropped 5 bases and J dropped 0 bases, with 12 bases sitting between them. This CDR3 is CASRQGPASGNTIYF. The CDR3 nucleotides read TGTGCCAGCAGACAGGGCCCTGCCTCTGGAAACACCATATATTTT.

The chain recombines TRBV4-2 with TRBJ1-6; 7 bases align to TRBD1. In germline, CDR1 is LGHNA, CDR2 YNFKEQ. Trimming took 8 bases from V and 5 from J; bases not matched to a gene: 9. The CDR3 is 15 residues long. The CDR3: CASGTGEVDNSPLHF. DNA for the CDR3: TGTGCCAGCGGCACAGGGGAGGTAGATAATTCACCCCTCCACTTT.

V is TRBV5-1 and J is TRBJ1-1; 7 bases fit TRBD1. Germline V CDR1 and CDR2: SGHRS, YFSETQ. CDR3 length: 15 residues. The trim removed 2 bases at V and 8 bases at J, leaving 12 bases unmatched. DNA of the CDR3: TGCGCCAGCAGCTTTGGTTACAGGGGTCTCCCCGAAGCTTTCTTT. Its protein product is CASSFGYRGLPEAFF.

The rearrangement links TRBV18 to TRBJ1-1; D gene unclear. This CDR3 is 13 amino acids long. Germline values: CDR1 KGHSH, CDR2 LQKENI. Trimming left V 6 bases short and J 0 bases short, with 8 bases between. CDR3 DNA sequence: TGTGCCAGCTCGCAGGATATGAACACTGAAGCTTTCTTT. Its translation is CASSQDMNTEAFF.

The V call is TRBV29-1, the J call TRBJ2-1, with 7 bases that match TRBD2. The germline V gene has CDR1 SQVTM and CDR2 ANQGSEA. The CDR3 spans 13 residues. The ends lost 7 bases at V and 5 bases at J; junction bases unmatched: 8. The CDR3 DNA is TGCAGCGCTGTAGGGGACTATCACAATGAGCAGTTCTTC. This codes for CSAVGDYHNEQFF.

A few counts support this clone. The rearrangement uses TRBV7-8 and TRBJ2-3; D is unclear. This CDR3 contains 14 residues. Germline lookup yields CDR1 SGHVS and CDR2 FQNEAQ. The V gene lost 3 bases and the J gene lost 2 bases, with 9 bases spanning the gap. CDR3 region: CASSLAVSTDTQYF. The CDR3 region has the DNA TGTGCCAGCAGCTTGGCAGTCTCCACAGATACGCAGTATTTT.

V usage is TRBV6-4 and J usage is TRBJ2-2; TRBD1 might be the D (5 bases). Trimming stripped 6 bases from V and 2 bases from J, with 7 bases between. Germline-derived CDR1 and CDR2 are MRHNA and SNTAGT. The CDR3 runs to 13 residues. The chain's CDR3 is CASRGVNTGELFF. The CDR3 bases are TGTGCCAGCAGAGGGGTCAACACCGGGGAGCTGTTTTTT.

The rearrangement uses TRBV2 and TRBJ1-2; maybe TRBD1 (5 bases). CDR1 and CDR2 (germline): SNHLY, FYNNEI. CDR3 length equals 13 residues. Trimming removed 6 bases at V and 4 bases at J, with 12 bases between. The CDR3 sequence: CASRDDSRYGYTF. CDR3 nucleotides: TGTGCCAGCAGGGATGACAGTCGCTATGGCTACACCTTC.